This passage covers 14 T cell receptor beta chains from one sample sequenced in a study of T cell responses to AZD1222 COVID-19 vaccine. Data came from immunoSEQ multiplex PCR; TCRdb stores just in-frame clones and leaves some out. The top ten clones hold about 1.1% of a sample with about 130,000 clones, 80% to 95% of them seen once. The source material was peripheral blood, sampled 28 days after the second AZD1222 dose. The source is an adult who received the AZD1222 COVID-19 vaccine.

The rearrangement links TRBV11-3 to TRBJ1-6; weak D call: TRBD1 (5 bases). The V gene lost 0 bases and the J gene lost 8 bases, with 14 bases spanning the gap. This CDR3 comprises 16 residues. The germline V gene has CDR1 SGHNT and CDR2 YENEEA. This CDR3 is CASSLDSGREYSPLHF. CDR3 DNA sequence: TGTGCCAGCAGCTTAGATAGTGGCAGGGAGTATTCACCCCTCCACTTT.

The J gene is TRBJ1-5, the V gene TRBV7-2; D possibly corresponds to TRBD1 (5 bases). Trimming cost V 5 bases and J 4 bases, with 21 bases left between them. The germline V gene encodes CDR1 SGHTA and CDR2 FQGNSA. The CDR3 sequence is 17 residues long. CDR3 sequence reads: CASSPRGGYAGNQPQHF. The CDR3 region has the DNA TGTGCCAGCAGCCCGAGGGGTGGATACGCAGGGAATCAGCCCCAGCATTTT.

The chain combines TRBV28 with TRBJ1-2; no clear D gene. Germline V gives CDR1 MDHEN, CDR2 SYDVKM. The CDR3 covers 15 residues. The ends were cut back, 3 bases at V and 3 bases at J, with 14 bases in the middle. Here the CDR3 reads CASSFSDRQYYGYTF. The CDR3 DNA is TGTGCCAGCAGTTTCTCTGACCGGCAGTACTATGGCTACACCTTC.

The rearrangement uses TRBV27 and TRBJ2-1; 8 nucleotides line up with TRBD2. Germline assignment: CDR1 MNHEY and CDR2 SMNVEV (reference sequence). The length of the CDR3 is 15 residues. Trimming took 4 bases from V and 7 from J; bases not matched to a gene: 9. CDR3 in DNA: TGTGCCAGCAGTTCGGGGGGGGTAGGAGGGAATGAGCAGTTCTTC. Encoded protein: CASSSGGVGGNEQFF.

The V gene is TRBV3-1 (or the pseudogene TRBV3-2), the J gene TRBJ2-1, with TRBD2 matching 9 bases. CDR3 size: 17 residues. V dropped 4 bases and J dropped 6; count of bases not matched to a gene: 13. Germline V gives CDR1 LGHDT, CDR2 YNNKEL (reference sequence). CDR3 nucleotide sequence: TGTGCCAGCAGCCCCAGCCTAGGAGCGGGGGGACTCAATGAGCAGTTCTTC. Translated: CASSPSLGAGGLNEQFF.

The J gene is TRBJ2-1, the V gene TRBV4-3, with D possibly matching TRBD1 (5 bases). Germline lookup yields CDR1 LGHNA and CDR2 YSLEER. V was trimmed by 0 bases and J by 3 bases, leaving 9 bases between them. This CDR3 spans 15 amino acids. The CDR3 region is CASSQEYRNYNEQFF. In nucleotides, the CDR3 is TGCGCCAGCAGCCAAGAGTACAGGAACTACAATGAGCAGTTCTTC.

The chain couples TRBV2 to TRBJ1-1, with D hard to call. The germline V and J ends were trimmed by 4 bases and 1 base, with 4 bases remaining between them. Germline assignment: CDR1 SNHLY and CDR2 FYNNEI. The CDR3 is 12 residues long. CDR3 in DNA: TGTGCCAGCAGTGTACGGAACACTGAAGCTTTCTTT. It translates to CASSVRNTEAFF.

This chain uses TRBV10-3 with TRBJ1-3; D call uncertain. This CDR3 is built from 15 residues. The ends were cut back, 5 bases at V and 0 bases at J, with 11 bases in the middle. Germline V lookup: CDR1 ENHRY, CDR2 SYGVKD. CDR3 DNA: TGTGCCATCAGTTCCAAAAGAGCCTCTGGAAACACCATATATTTT. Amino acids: CAISSKRASGNTIYF.

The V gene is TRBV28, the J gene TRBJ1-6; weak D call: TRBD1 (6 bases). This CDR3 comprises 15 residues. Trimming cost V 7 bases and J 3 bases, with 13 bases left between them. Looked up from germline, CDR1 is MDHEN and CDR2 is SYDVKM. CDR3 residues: CASMRGALYNSPLHF. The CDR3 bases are TGTGCCAGCATGAGGGGGGCACTCTATAATTCACCCCTCCACTTT.

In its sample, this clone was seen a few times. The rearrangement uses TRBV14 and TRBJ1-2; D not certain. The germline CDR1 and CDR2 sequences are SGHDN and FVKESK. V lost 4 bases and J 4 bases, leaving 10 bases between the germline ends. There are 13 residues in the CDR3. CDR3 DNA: TGTGCCAGCAGCCTTGACATCCTCTATGGCTACACCTTC. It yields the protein CASSLDILYGYTF. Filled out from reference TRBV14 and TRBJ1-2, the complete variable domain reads EAGVTQFPSHSVIEKGQTVTLRCDPISGHDNLYWYRRVMGKEIKFLLHFVKESKQDESGMPNNRFLAERTGGTYSTLKVQPAELEDSGVYFCASSLDILYGYTFGSGTRLTVV.

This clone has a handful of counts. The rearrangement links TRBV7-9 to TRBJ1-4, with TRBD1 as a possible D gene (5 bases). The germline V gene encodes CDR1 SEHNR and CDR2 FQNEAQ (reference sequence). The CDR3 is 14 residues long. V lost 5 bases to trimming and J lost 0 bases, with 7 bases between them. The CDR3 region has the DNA TGTGCCAGCAGCCAGACAGCAACTAATGAAAAACTGTTTTTT. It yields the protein CASSQTATNEKLFF. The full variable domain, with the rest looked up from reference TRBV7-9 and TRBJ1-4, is DTGVSQNPRHKITKRGQNVTFRCDPISEHNRLYWYRQTLGQGPEFLTYFQNEAQLEKSRLLSDRFSAERPKGSFSTLEIQRTEQGDSAMYLCASSQTATNEKLFFGSGTQLSVL.

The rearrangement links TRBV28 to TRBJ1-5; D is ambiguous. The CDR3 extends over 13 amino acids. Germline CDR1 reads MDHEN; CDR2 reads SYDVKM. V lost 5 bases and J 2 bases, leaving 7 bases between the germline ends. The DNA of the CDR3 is TGTGCCAGCAGTCCTTTGGGCAATCAGCCCCAGCATTTT. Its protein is CASSPLGNQPQHF.

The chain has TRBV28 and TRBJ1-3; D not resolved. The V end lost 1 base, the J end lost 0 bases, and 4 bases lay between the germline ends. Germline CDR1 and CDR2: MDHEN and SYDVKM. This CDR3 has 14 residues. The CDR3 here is CASSLSSSGNTIYF. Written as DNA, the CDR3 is TGTGCCAGCAGTTTATCGAGCTCTGGAAACACCATATATTTT.

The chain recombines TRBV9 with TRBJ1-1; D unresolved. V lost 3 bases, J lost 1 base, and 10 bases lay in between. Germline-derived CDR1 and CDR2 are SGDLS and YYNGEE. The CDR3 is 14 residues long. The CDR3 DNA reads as TGTGCCAGCAGCGCCAAGGCGGGGAACACTGAAGCTTTCTTT. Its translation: CASSAKAGNTEAFF.